This T cell receptor (beta chain) was sequenced during a study of T cells in Graves' hyperthyroidism and ophthalmopathy. Researchers amplified the TCR beta CDR3 regions from RNA transcripts. RT-PCR in the first round (using the HTBI primer set) targeted the TCR CDR3. TCRdb re-called the multiplex PCR reads through MiXCR, storing one row per CDR3 protein. The sample records hundreds of thousands of distinct CDR3 sequences, 15% to 19% being singletons. Graves' hyperthyroidism showing no ophthalmopathy progression within 18 months was considered stable. Fresh 10 ml peripheral blood yielded PBMCs. This clonotype was picked up many times. Germline CDR1 is SGDLS and CDR2 is YYNGEE. V was cut by 4 bases and J by 0 bases, with 22 bases left in between. The CDR3 has 18 residues.

Sequences were obtained from blood. The sequence was collected from a woman aged 18-29 years with Graves' hyperthyroidism. The chain carries TRBV9 and TRBJ1-2; D not certain. The CDR3: CASSTRIATEQSNYGYTF. The CDR3 bases are TGTGCCAGCAGCACCCGAATCGCAACAGAACAATCTAACTATGGCTACACCTTC.